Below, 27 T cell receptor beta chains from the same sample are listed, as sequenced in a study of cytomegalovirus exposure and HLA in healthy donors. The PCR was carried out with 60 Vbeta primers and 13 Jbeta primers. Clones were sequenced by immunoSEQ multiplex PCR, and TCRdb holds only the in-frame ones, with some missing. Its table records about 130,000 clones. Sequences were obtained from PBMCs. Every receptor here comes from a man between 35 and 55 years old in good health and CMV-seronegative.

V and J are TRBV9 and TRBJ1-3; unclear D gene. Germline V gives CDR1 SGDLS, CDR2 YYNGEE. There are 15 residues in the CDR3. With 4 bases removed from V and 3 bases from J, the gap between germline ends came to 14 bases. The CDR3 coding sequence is TGTGCCAGCAGCCCCTCAAGGGCGGGTGGAAACACCATATATTTT. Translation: CASSPSRAGGNTIYF.

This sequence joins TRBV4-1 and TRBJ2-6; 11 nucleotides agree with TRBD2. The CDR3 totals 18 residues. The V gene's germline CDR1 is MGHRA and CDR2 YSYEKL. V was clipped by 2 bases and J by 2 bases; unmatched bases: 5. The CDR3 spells CASSQILAGGPGANVLTF. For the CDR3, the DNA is TGCGCCAGCAGCCAAATCCTAGCGGGAGGACCTGGGGCCAACGTCCTGACTTTC.

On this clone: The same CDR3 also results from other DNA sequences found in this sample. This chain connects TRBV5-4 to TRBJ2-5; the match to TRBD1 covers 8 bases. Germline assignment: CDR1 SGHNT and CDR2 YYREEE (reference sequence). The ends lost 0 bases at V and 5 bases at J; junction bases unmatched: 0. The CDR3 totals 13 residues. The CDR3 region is CASSLGDRETQYF. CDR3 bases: TGTGCCAGCAGCTTGGGGGACAGGGAGACCCAGTACTTC.

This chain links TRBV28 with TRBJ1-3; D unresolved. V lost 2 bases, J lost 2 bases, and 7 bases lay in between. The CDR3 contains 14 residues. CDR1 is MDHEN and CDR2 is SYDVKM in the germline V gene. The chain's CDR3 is CASSLRRTGNTIYF. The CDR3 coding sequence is TGTGCCAGCAGTTTACGGAGAACTGGAAACACCATATATTTT.

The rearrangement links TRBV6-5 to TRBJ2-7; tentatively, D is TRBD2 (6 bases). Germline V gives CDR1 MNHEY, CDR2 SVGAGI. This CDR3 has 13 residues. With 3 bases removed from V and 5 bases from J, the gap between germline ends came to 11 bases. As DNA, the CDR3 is TGTGCCAGCAGTTATTGGGGGGTCCACGAGCAGTACTTC. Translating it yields CASSYWGVHEQYF.

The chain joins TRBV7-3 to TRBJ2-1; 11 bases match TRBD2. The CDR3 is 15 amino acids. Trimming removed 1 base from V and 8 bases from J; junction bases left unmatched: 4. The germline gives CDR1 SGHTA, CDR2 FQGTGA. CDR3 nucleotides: TGTGCCAGCAGCTTAAGACTAGCGGGAATGGATGAGCAGTTCTTC. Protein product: CASSLRLAGMDEQFF.

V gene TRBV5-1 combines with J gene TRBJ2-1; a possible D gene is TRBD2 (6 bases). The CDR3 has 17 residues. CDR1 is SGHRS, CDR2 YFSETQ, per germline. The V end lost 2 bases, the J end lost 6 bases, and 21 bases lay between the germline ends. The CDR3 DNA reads TGCGCCAGCAGCTTCCTCCCCGGGGGTACTACCGGCAATGAGCAGTTCTTC. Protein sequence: CASSFLPGGTTGNEQFF.

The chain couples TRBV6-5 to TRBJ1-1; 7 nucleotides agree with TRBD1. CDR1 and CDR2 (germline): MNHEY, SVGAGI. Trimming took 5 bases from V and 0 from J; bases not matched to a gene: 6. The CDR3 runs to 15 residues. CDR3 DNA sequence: TGTGCCAGCAGTGGGACAGAACCTTTGAACACTGAAGCTTTCTTT. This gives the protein CASSGTEPLNTEAFF.

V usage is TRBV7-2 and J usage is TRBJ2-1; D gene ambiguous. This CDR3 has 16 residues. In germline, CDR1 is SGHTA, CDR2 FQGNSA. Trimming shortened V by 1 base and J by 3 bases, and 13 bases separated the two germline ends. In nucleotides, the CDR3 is TGTGCCAGCAGCTTAGTGCACTACCGTAGCTACAATGAGCAGTTCTTC. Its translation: CASSLVHYRSYNEQFF. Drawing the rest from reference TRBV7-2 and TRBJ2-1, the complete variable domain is GAGVSQSPSNKVTEKGKDVELRCDPISGHTALYWYRQSLGQGLEFLIYFQGNSAPDKSGLPSDRFSAERTGGSVSTLTIQRTQQEDSAVYLCASSLVHYRSYNEQFFGPGTRLTVL.

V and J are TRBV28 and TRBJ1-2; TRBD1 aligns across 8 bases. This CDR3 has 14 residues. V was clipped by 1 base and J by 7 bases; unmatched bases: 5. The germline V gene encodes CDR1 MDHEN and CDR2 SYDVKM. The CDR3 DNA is TGTGCCAGCAGTTTATTGGACAGGGTGATTGGCTACACCTTC. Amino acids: CASSLLDRVIGYTF.

The CDR3 bases are TGTGCCAGCAGGGCGACGGGGGGGGCCTCCTACGAGCAGTACTTC. This sequence encodes CASRATGGASYEQYF. The chain uses TRBV6-1 and TRBJ2-7; 8 bases match TRBD2. Trimming at V came to 6 bases and at J to 0 bases, leaving 7 bases not matched to a gene. This CDR3 region has 15 residues. Germline V gives CDR1 MNHNS, CDR2 SASEGT.

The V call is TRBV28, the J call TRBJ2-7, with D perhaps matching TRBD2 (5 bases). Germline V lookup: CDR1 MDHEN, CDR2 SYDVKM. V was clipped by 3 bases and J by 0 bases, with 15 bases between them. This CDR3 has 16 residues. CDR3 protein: CASSLGYRGFSYEQYF. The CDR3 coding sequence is TGTGCCAGCAGTTTGGGTTATCGAGGGTTCTCCTACGAGCAGTACTTC.

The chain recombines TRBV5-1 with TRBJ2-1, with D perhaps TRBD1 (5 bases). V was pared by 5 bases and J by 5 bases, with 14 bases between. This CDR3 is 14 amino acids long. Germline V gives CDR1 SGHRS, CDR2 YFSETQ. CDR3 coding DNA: TGCGCCAGCAGGTCAGGGATGGCGAACAATGAGCAGTTCTTC. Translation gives CASRSGMANNEQFF.

The CDR3 protein is CASSQDRLAGEQYF. CDR3 bases: TGCGCCAGCAGCCAAGACCGCCTAGCGGGCGAGCAGTACTTC. This chain joins TRBV4-3 and TRBJ2-7; TRBD2 aligns across 8 bases. The germline V gene encodes CDR1 LGHNA and CDR2 YSLEER. The CDR3 is made up of 14 amino acids. Trimming cost V 0 bases and J 6 bases; bases outside gene matches: 4.

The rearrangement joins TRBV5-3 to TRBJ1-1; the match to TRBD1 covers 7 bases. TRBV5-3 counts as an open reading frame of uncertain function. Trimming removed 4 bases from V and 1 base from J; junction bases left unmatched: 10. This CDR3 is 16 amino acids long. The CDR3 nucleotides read TGTGCCAGAAGCGAAAGCAGGGGGGAGAGGAACACTGAAGCTTTCTTT. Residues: CARSESRGERNTEAFF.

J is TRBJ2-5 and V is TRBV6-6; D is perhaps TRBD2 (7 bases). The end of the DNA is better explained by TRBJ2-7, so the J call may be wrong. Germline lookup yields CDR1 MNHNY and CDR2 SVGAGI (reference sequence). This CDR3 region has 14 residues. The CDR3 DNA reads TGTGCCAGCAGTTACAGCGGGACAAACTACGAGCAGTACTTC. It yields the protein CASSYSGTNYEQYF.

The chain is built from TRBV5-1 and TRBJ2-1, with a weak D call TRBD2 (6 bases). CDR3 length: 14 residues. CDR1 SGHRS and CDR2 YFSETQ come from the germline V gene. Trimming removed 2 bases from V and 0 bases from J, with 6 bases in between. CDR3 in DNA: TGCGCCAGCAGCTTCGGGAGCTCCTACAATGAGCAGTTCTTC. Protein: CASSFGSSYNEQFF.

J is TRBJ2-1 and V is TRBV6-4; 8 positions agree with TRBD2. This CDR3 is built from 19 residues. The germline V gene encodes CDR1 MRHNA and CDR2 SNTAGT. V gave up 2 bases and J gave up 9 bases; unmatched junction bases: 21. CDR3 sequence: CASSDIKEVAGFVCAEQFF. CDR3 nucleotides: TGTGCCAGCAGTGACATAAAGGAGGTAGCGGGATTTGTTTGCGCTGAGCAGTTCTTC.

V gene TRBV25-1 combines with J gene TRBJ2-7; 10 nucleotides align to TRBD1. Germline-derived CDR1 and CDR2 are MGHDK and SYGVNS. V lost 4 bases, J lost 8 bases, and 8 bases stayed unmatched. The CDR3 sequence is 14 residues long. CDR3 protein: CASSGWDRGTKQYF. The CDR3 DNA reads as TGTGCCAGCAGTGGTTGGGACAGGGGTACGAAGCAGTACTTC.

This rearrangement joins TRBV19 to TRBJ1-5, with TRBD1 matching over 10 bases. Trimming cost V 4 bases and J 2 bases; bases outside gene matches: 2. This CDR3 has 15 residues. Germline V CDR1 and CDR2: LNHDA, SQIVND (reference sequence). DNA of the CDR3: TGTGCCAGTAGTAGAGGGACAGGGGGCAATCAGCCCCAGCATTTT. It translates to CASSRGTGGNQPQHF.

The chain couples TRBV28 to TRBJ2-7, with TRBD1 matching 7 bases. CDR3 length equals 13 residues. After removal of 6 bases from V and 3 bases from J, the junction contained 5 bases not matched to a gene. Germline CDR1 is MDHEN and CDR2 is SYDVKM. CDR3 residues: CASRPTGDYEQYF. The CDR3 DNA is TGTGCCAGCAGGCCCACAGGGGACTACGAGCAGTACTTC.

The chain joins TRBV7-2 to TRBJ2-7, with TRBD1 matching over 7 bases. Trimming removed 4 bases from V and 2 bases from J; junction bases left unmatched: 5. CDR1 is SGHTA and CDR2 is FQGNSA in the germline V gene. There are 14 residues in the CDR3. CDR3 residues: CASSSGQPTYEQYF. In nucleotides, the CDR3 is TGTGCCAGCAGCTCGGGACAGCCCACCTACGAGCAGTACTTC.

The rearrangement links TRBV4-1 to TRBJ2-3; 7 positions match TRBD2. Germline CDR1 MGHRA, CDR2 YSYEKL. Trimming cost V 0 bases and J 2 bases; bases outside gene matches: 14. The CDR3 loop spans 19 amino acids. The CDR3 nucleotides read TGCGCCAGCAGCCAAGATTCCCACCGGGGAGCGGGGTTCACAGATACGCAGTATTTT. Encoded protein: CASSQDSHRGAGFTDTQYF.

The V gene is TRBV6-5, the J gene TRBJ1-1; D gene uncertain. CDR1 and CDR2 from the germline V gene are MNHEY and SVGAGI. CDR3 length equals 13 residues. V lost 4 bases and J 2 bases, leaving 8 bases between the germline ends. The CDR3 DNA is TGTGCCAGCAGTTCCACGGGAAACACTGAAGCTTTCTTT. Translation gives CASSSTGNTEAFF.

CDR3 sequence: CASSESARAKEQYF. As DNA, the CDR3 is TGTGCCAGCAGTGAATCTGCCAGGGCTAAGGAGCAGTACTTC. The rearrangement uses TRBV25-1 and TRBJ2-7; D may be TRBD1 (5 bases). This CDR3 is 14 amino acids long. V dropped 1 base and J dropped 7 bases, with 14 bases sitting between them. Per germline, CDR1 MGHDK and CDR2 SYGVNS.

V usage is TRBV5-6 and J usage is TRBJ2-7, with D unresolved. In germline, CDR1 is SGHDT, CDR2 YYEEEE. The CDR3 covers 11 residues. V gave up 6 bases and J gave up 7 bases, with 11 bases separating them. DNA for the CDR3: TGTGCCAGCACCCGCGCCTCTGAGCAGTACTTC. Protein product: CASTRASEQYF.

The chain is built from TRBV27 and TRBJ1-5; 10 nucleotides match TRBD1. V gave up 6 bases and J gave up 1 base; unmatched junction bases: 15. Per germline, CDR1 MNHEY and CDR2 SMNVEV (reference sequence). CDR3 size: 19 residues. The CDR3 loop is CASRPATGGLWISNQPQHF. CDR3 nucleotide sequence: TGTGCCAGCAGGCCCGCGACAGGGGGCCTGTGGATAAGCAATCAGCCCCAGCATTTT.